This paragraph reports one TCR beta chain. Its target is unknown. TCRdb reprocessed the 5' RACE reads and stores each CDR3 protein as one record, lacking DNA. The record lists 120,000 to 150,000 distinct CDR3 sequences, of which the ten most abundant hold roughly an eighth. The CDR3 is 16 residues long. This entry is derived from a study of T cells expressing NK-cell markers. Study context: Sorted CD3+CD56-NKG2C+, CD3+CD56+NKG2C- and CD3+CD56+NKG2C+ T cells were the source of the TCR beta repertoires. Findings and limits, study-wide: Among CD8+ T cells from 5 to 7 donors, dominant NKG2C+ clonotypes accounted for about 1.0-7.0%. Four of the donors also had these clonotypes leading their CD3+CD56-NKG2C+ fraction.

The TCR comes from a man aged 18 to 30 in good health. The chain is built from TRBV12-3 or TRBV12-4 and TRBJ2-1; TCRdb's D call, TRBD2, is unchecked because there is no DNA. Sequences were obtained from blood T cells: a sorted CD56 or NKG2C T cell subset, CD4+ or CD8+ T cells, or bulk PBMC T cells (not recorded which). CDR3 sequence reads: CASNPLALSSYNEQFF.